Sequencing of this T cell receptor beta chain was carried out in a study of blood T cell repertoires in COVID-19. On this clone itself: This may arise from a read error, as a much more abundant clone is one base away. The sample contains more than one DNA sequence encoding this CDR3.

From germline, CDR1 is SGHAT and CDR2 FQNNGV. This CDR3 is 13 amino acids long. Trimming removed 1 base at V and 1 base at J, with 4 bases between. The method was immunoSEQ multiplex PCR; TCRdb's version includes in-frame clones alone and lacks a portion of them. Among approximately 330,000 clones, roughly 90% were seen once, and the ten largest hold approximately 10%. In Seattle, patients joined the study during active infection and were tracked longitudinally. The V gene is TRBV11-2, the J gene TRBJ1-1; D ambiguous. The sequencing sample was made of peripheral blood. This sequence was found in a young man with COVID-19, enrolled during active disease. CDR3 protein: CASSLAGNTEAFF. The DNA for the CDR3 is TGTGCCAGCAGCTTAGCCGGGAACACTGAAGCTTTCTTT.